This passage covers 22 T cell receptor beta chains from one sample sequenced in a study of vaccination and CD4 T cells after COVID-19. Cultured CD4+ T cell DNA underwent sequencing with the Oncomine TCR Beta short-read assay. TCRdb redid the calling of the PCR reads with MiXCR, one entry per CDR3 protein. Of about 16,000 distinct CDR3 sequences listed, roughly half were seen once; the top ten hold roughly 10%. Their antigens remain unidentified. The treatment denotes: approximately 10-day PBMC culture with coronavirus spike peptide pools or control peptides (ViraFEST assay). Sequenced material: CD4+ T cells from blood, cultured in vitro. These receptors were taken from a human donor who had recovered from COVID-19.

The rearrangement joins TRBV6-1 to TRBJ1-1; 7 bases align to TRBD1. Germline CDR1 MNHNS, CDR2 SASEGT. Unmatched junction bases numbered 5, after V lost 6 bases and J lost 4 bases. The CDR3 runs 13 residues. The CDR3 DNA reads as TGTGCCAGCAGGGAGACAGGGTTCACTGAAGCTTTCTTT. This gives the protein CASRETGFTEAFF.

This clonotype was recorded only once. DNA of the CDR3: TGCAGTGCTAGAGATCCAGGCGGGGGGAGCACAGATACGCAGTATTTT. This translates into CSARDPGGGSTDTQYF. The J gene is TRBJ2-3, the V gene TRBV20-1; 8 bases are a match to TRBD2. V lost 0 bases and J lost 0; bases outside the gene matches: 5. CDR1 DFQATT and CDR2 SNEGSKA come from the germline V gene (reference sequence). This CDR3 has 16 amino acids.

This clonotype was seen only once. The rearrangement links TRBV7-2 to TRBJ1-6, with D unresolved. CDR3 length: 14 residues. Trimming took off 6 bases at V and 4 bases at J, with 10 bases between the two ends. Germline lookup yields CDR1 SGHTA and CDR2 FQGNSA. As DNA, the CDR3 is TGTGCCAGCAGTACTTTCAGTTATAATTCACCCCTCCACTTT. Residues: CASSTFSYNSPLHF. The variable domain in full, with the rest retrieved from reference TRBV7-2 and TRBJ1-6, is GAGVSQSPSNKVTEKGKDVELRCDPISGHTALYWYRQSLGQGLEFLIYFQGNSAPDKSGLPSDRFSAERTGGSVSTLTIQRTQQEDSAVYLCASSTFSYNSPLHFGNGTRLTVT.

CDR3 nucleotide sequence: TGTGCCACCAACCCCCCGGGACAGGGGACAGGAGAGACCCAGTACTTC. Its translation: CATNPPGQGTGETQYF. This rearrangement joins TRBV28 to TRBJ2-5; 10 bases line up with TRBD1. This CDR3 is built from 16 residues. V lost 10 bases, J lost 4 bases, and 15 bases stayed unmatched. Germline lookup yields CDR1 MDHEN and CDR2 SYDVKM.

This chain uses TRBV6-2 or TRBV6-3 with TRBJ1-3; D not certain. From germline, CDR1 is MNHEY and CDR2 SVGEGT. Between the trimmed V and J ends, which lost 6 bases and 0 bases, there was a span of 9 bases. The length of the CDR3 is 14 residues. CDR3 amino acids: CASRPGGSGNTIYF. CDR3 bases: TGTGCCAGCAGGCCCGGTGGCTCTGGAAACACCATATATTTT.

The CDR3 region is CASSPPRAGTGELFF. The CDR3 nucleotides are TGTGCCAGCTCACCTCCCAGGGCCGGCACCGGGGAGCTGTTTTTT. J is TRBJ2-2 and V is TRBV18, with D possibly matching TRBD1 (5 bases). V lost 3 bases to trimming and J lost 4 bases, with 12 bases between them. The CDR3 is made up of 15 amino acids. Germline assignment: CDR1 KGHSH and CDR2 LQKENI. Using reference TRBV18 and TRBJ2-2 for the parts outside the CDR3, the full variable domain is NAGVMQNPRHLVRRRGQEARLRCSPMKGHSHVYWYRQLPEEGLKFMVYLQKENIIDESGMPKERFSAEFPKEGPSILRIQQVVRGDSAAYFCASSPPRAGTGELFFGEGSRLTVL.

The rearrangement links TRBV5-4 to TRBJ1-2, with D possibly being TRBD1 (6 bases). V was trimmed by 4 bases and J by 2 bases, leaving 9 bases between them. CDR3 length: 13 amino acids. Germline CDR1 reads SGHNT; CDR2 reads YYREEE (reference sequence). The CDR3 nucleotides read TGTGCCAGCAGCCCAGACAGGAACTATGGCTACACCTTC. Protein: CASSPDRNYGYTF.

This rearrangement joins TRBV12-3 or TRBV12-4 to TRBJ2-7; the D is unclear. The CDR3 totals 12 residues. V gave up 4 bases and J gave up 4 bases, with 8 bases separating them. The CDR3 nucleotides are TGTGCCAGCAGTTCCAACCGTTACGAGCAGTACTTC. Amino acids: CASSSNRYEQYF.

The chain employs TRBV29-1 and TRBJ2-2; D uncertain. Germline V gene sequence: CDR1 SQVTM, CDR2 ANQGSEA. V was clipped by 2 bases and J by 0 bases, with 4 bases between them. The CDR3 covers 13 residues. The CDR3: CSVEQANTGELFF. DNA for the CDR3: TGCAGCGTTGAACAGGCGAACACCGGGGAGCTGTTTTTT.

This clonotype occurred once. The V and J genes are TRBV20-1 and TRBJ2-1; 7 nucleotides line up with TRBD1. J lost 0 bases, V lost 6 bases, and 8 bases had no gene match. This CDR3 contains 15 residues. Germline V lookup: CDR1 DFQATT, CDR2 SNEGSKA (reference sequence). The CDR3 DNA reads as TGCAGTGCAAATACAGGGGACGGCTCCTACAATGAGCAGTTCTTC. This sequence encodes CSANTGDGSYNEQFF.

To note about this clonotype: A read error may account for a junction end that differs from germline. CDR3 loop: CASRWGSSNEQFF. The CDR3 coding sequence is TGTGCCAGCAGGTGGGGGTCCTCCAATGAGCAGTTCTTC. The gene calls are TRBV27 and TRBJ2-1; D tentatively reads TRBD1 or TRBD2 (5 bases each). The germline CDR1 and CDR2 sequences are MNHEY and SMNVEV (reference sequence). CDR3 length: 13 amino acids.

The genes are TRBV30 and TRBJ1-2; 9 bases map to TRBD1. Per the germline V gene, CDR1 is GTSNPN and CDR2 is SVGIG (reference sequence). This CDR3 has 14 residues. After removal of 0 bases from V and 4 bases from J, the junction contained 3 bases not matched to a gene. The CDR3 bases are TGTGCCTGGAGTGTTGGACAGGGGTCCTATGGCTACACCTTC. Its translation is CAWSVGQGSYGYTF. Looking up the rest from reference TRBV30 and TRBJ1-2 gives the full variable domain: SQTIHQWPATLVQPVGSPLSLECTVEGTSNPNLYWYRQAAGRGLQLLFYSVGIGQISSEVPQNLSASRPQDRQFILSSKKLLLSDSGFYLCAWSVGQGSYGYTFGSGTRLTVV.

The V and J genes are TRBV6-1 and TRBJ1-5; D ambiguous. The CDR3 has 12 amino acids. The germline V gene encodes CDR1 MNHNS and CDR2 SASEGT. Trimming took off 1 base at V and 7 bases at J, with 5 bases between the two ends. CDR3 sequence: CASSEGQQPQHF. The CDR3 DNA reads TGTGCCAGCAGTGAAGGACAACAGCCCCAGCATTTT.

The chain recombines TRBV15 with TRBJ1-2, with D maybe TRBD1 (5 bases). Looked up from germline, CDR1 is LNHNV and CDR2 is YYDKDF (reference sequence). CDR3 length: 17 residues. Deletions cut 0 bases from V and 4 bases from J, with 18 bases between. The CDR3, as DNA: TGTGCCACCAGCAGAGATTTACGGGGGAAGAGCGGCTATGGCTACACCTTC. Its translation is CATSRDLRGKSGYGYTF.

The chain employs TRBV20-1 and TRBJ2-1, with D unclear. CDR3 length: 12 residues. With 4 bases removed from V and 7 bases from J, the gap between germline ends came to 11 bases. Per germline, CDR1 DFQATT and CDR2 SNEGSKA (reference sequence). This CDR3 is CSAIQIQNEQFF. The CDR3 coding sequence is TGCAGTGCTATCCAGATCCAAAATGAGCAGTTCTTC.

The chain is built from TRBV30 and TRBJ1-1; no definite D call. V lost 0 bases and J 8 bases, leaving 13 bases between the germline ends. From germline, CDR1 is GTSNPN and CDR2 SVGIG (reference sequence). The CDR3 covers 13 residues. The CDR3: CAWSVQSAGEAFF. As DNA, the CDR3 is TGTGCCTGGAGTGTACAGTCGGCGGGAGAAGCTTTCTTT.

The rearrangement joins TRBV7-2 to TRBJ2-5; weak D call: TRBD1 (7 bases). V was pared by 5 bases and J by 6 bases, with 19 bases between. The germline V gene has CDR1 SGHTA and CDR2 FQGNSA. This CDR3 contains 15 residues. CDR3 bases: TGTGCCAGCAGCCCAGGGGGGACGGGCGGGCAGACCCAGTACTTC. Amino acids: CASSPGGTGGQTQYF.

The chain recombines TRBV20-1 with TRBJ1-6, with D possibly being TRBD1 (5 bases). V dropped 5 bases and J dropped 7 bases, with 18 bases sitting between them. Germline V gives CDR1 DFQATT, CDR2 SNEGSKA (reference sequence). The CDR3 is 15 amino acids. The CDR3 coding sequence is TGCAGTGCTCACCCCGGCGGGGCAGACAATTCACCCCTCCACTTT. It codes for CSAHPGGADNSPLHF.

In its sample, this clonotype was seen a few times. This chain links TRBV7-2 with TRBJ1-2; 8 nucleotides match TRBD1. J lost 2 bases, V lost 2 bases, and 4 bases had no gene match. Germline V gene lookup returns CDR1 SGHTA and CDR2 FQGNSA. The CDR3 runs 15 residues. The CDR3 DNA reads TGTGCCAGCAGCTTAACAGGGGGAAAGAACTATGGCTACACCTTC. This encodes CASSLTGGKNYGYTF.

This clonotype appeared a few times. The gene calls are TRBV19 and TRBJ2-7; D ambiguous. The CDR3 length is 12 residues. Germline V gene lookup returns CDR1 LNHDA and CDR2 SQIVND (reference sequence). The V gene lost 2 bases and the J gene lost 7 bases, with 9 bases spanning the gap. CDR3 region: CASSISGGEQYF. The CDR3 DNA reads as TGTGCCAGTAGTATATCGGGCGGTGAGCAGTACTTC.

This clonotype was observed a handful of times. The gene calls are TRBV2 and TRBJ1-5; D perhaps matches TRBD1 (5 bases). Trimming cost V 2 bases and J 2 bases, with 10 bases left between them. The germline gives CDR1 SNHLY, CDR2 FYNNEI. This CDR3 is 15 amino acids long. This CDR3 reads CASSEQGIRNQPQHF. The DNA of the CDR3 is TGTGCCAGCAGTGAACAGGGTATACGCAATCAGCCCCAGCATTTT.

The table lists this clonotype with a count of one. The chain joins TRBV20-1 to TRBJ2-7; TRBD2 might be the D (7 bases). Trimming cost V 7 bases and J 2 bases, with 15 bases left between them. Germline assignment: CDR1 DFQATT and CDR2 SNEGSKA (reference sequence). This CDR3 has 13 amino acids. CDR3 in amino acids: CSVGGRGAYEQYF. CDR3 nucleotides: TGCAGTGTAGGGGGGAGGGGGGCCTACGAGCAGTACTTC.